This record covers a single T cell receptor (beta chain). Its matching antigen is unknown. This specimen includes other DNA sequences encoding the same CDR3. The data originate from a study of cytomegalovirus exposure and HLA in healthy donors. Measured with immunoSEQ multiplex PCR; TCRdb has only the in-frame clones, and not every one. The data hold 300,000 to 400,000 clones, with 88% observed a single time. Study-wide results and caveats: In the approximately 120 validation repertoires, a later analysis found that first-cohort TCR clusters tended to co-occur. Usually a TCR sequence was rare, but some public TCRs were found in many donors.

The receptor was derived from a man aged 30 to 39 in good health and CMV-seronegative. Sequencing was performed on PBMCs.

DNA of the CDR3: TGTGCCAGCAGCTTAGATCGGGACGAGCAGTACTTC. Translated, it gives CASSLDRDEQYF. The V call is TRBV11-2, the J call TRBJ2-7; D is unresolved. CDR1 and CDR2 from the germline V gene are SGHAT and FQNNGV. This CDR3 comprises 12 residues. V was clipped by 0 bases and J by 5 bases, with 5 bases between them.